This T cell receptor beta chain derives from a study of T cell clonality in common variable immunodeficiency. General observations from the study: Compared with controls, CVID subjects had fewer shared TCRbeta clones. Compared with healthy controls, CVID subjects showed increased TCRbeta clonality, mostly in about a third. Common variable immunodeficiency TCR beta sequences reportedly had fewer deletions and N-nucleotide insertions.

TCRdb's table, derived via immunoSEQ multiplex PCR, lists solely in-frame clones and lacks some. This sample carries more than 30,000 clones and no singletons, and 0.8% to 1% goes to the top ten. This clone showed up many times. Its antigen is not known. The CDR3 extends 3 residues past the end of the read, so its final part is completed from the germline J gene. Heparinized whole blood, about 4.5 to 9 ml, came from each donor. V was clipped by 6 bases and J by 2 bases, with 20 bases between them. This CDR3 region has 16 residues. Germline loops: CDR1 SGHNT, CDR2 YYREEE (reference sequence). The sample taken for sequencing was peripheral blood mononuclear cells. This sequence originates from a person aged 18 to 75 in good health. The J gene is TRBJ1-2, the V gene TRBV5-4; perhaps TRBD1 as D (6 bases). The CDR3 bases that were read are TGTGCCAGCACCCCGGAGATCAGGGGTGCGAACTATGGC. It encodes CASTPEIRGANYG. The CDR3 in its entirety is CASTPEIRGANYGYTF.